Presented here are 26 T cell receptor beta chains from one specimen sequenced in a study of shared clonotypes between healthy human individuals (dated by TCRdb to the early 2020s). The library was built by means of the immunoSEQ multiplex PCR assay. TCRdb retrieved this table from immuneACCESS and kept in-frame rearrangements only. Not all clones are present; in checked studies, unresolved V genes account for under half, and no reason is known for the remainder. In this sample the table shows roughly 660,000 clones, 90% of which occur a single time. The ten largest clones capture 30% to 40% of the sample. Material: memory CD8+ T cells from PBMCs. This specimen's cell subset or site label, per the study, means: CD45RO+ cells pooled with CCR7-negative TemRA cells. These receptors originate from a man younger than 35 in good health. Some clones in this sample may be carry-over from other donors' samples.

The rearrangement joins TRBV27 to TRBJ1-2, with D perhaps TRBD1 (5 bases). This CDR3 is built from 15 residues. Germline-derived CDR1 and CDR2 are MNHEY and SMNVEV (reference sequence). With 4 bases removed from V and 5 bases from J, the gap between germline ends came to 17 bases. CDR3 sequence (DNA): TGTGCCAGCAGTTCCGAGGGGCCAGGGTGGTATGGCTACACCTTC. It codes for CASSSEGPGWYGYTF.

This clone was recorded a few times. V is TRBV27 and J is TRBJ2-7, with a tentative D call TRBD2 (6 bases). This CDR3 spans 13 amino acids. From germline, CDR1 is MNHEY and CDR2 SMNVEV (reference sequence). V was pared by 8 bases and J by 2 bases, with 13 bases between. The CDR3 DNA is TGTGCCAGCGGAGGGGTCCTGGCCTACGAGCAGTACTTC. Its protein product is CASGGVLAYEQYF.

The chain uses TRBV9 and TRBJ2-1; D remains ambiguous. Trimming stripped 0 bases from V and 3 bases from J, with 7 bases between. This CDR3 comprises 14 residues. Germline CDR1 reads SGDLS; CDR2 reads YYNGEE. Written as DNA, the CDR3 is TGTGCCAGCAGCGTAGAGCCGAACTACAATGAGCAGTTCTTC. Translating gives CASSVEPNYNEQFF. Full variable domain (remainder filled in from reference TRBV9 and TRBJ2-1): DSGVTQTPKHLITATGQRVTLRCSPRSGDLSVYWYQQSLDQGLQFLIQYYNGEERAKGNILERFSAQQFPDLHSELNLSSLELGDSALYFCASSVEPNYNEQFFGPGTRLTVL.

The V and J genes are TRBV9 and TRBJ2-7; TRBD2 might be the D (7 bases). V gave up 2 bases and J gave up 4 bases, with 22 bases separating them. Germline assignment: CDR1 SGDLS and CDR2 YYNGEE. The CDR3 consists of 17 residues. In DNA form, the CDR3 reads TGTGCCAGCAGCGTGACGCCGGGGGTCGGGGGGCAATACGAGCAGTACTTC. This sequence encodes CASSVTPGVGGQYEQYF.

The rearrangement links TRBV27 to TRBJ2-7, with 7 bases lining up with TRBD1. V lost 6 bases, J lost 2 bases, and 7 bases stayed unmatched. Germline V gives CDR1 MNHEY, CDR2 SMNVEV (reference sequence). The CDR3 contains 14 residues. CDR3 in amino acids: CASRNRGVTYEQYF. The CDR3 DNA follows: TGTGCCAGCAGAAACAGGGGAGTGACCTACGAGCAGTACTTC.

V usage is TRBV9 and J usage is TRBJ1-5; D unresolved. CDR3 length: 16 amino acids. Trimming removed 0 bases at V and 2 bases at J, with 12 bases between. CDR1 and CDR2 (germline): SGDLS, YYNGEE. The CDR3, as DNA: TGTGCCAGCAGCGTAGGTGAGGGCTATGGCAATCAGCCCCAGCATTTT. This sequence encodes CASSVGEGYGNQPQHF.

The chain carries TRBV27 and TRBJ2-7; tentatively, D is TRBD1 or TRBD2 (5 bases each). V lost 6 bases, J lost 6 bases, and 9 bases lay in between. This CDR3 region has 11 residues. Germline V gene lookup returns CDR1 MNHEY and CDR2 SMNVEV (reference sequence). CDR3 sequence: CASSFGAEQYF. The CDR3, as DNA: TGTGCCAGCAGCTTCGGGGCCGAGCAGTACTTC.

V is TRBV28 and J is TRBJ1-4; the D gene is possibly TRBD1 (5 bases). The CDR3 sequence is 14 residues long. CDR1 and CDR2 from the germline V gene are MDHEN and SYDVKM. Between the trimmed V and J ends, which lost 3 bases and 7 bases, there was a span of 12 bases. The CDR3 is CASSFQGNFEKLFF. The CDR3 DNA reads as TGTGCCAGCAGTTTTCAGGGCAACTTTGAAAAACTGTTTTTT.

The gene calls are TRBV7-3 and TRBJ2-1; 9 positions match TRBD2. This CDR3 contains 15 residues. The germline CDR1 and CDR2 sequences are SGHTA and FQGTGA. V trimming: 4 bases; J trimming: 8 bases; junction bases outside the gene matches: 9. The CDR3 DNA reads as TGTGCCAGCAGCTCCCTAGCGGGGCCAGGGGATGAGCAGTTCTTC. This translates into CASSSLAGPGDEQFF.

The chain uses TRBV27 and TRBJ1-4; D is perhaps TRBD1 (5 bases). V was clipped by 1 base and J by 4 bases, with 10 bases between them. The CDR3 extends over 15 amino acids. Germline loops: CDR1 MNHEY, CDR2 SMNVEV (reference sequence). CDR3 residues: CASSLLGQGNEKLFF. CDR3 DNA sequence: TGTGCCAGCAGTTTATTAGGGCAGGGTAATGAAAAACTGTTTTTT. The full variable domain, completed using reference TRBV27 and TRBJ1-4, is EAQVTQNPRYLITVTGKKLTVTCSQNMNHEYMSWYRQDPGLGLRQIYYSMNVEVTDKGDVPEGYKVSRKEKRNFPLILESPSPNQTSLYFCASSLLGQGNEKLFFGSGTQLSVL.

V gene TRBV28 combines with J gene TRBJ2-1; 8 bases map to TRBD2. The CDR3 is 17 amino acids. Trimming cost V 6 bases and J 4 bases; bases outside gene matches: 14. Germline values: CDR1 MDHEN, CDR2 SYDVKM. The chain's CDR3 is CASSPPVSGTSYNEQFF. CDR3 bases: TGTGCCAGCAGCCCCCCTGTCAGCGGGACTAGTTACAATGAGCAGTTCTTC.

This clone came up a few times. The chain employs TRBV7-9 and TRBJ2-6, with unresolved D. Trimming stripped 3 bases from V and 4 bases from J, with 4 bases between. Germline V CDR1 and CDR2: SEHNR, FQNEAQ (reference sequence). The CDR3 is made up of 13 amino acids. The CDR3 DNA sequence: TGTGCCAGCAGCTTCGGCGGGGCCAACGTCCTGACTTTC. Translation: CASSFGGANVLTF.

The V and J genes are TRBV11-2 and TRBJ1-2, with 7 positions matching TRBD1. The CDR3 runs 15 residues. Germline CDR1 reads SGHAT; CDR2 reads FQNNGV. Trimming took 5 bases from V and 3 from J; bases not matched to a gene: 9. CDR3 DNA: TGTGCCAGCAGCCCCCGACAGGGCCCACACTATGGCTACACCTTC. Amino acids: CASSPRQGPHYGYTF.

This clone was recorded only once. The J gene is TRBJ2-7, the V gene TRBV15; a weak D match, TRBD1 (5 bases). The CDR3 is 16 amino acids. The germline V gene encodes CDR1 LNHNV and CDR2 YYDKDF (reference sequence). V was clipped by 0 bases and J by 0 bases, with 12 bases between them. The CDR3: CATSRESRASSYEQYF. CDR3 coding DNA: TGTGCCACCAGCAGAGAGTCCAGGGCGAGCTCCTACGAGCAGTACTTC. The whole variable domain, remainder taken from reference TRBV15 and TRBJ2-7, is DAMVIQNPRYQVTQFGKPVTLSCSQTLNHNVMYWYQQKSSQAPKLLFHYYDKDFNNEADTPDNFQSRRPNTSFCFLDIRSPGLGDTAMYLCATSRESRASSYEQYFGPGTRLTVT.

V is TRBV28 and J is TRBJ2-1; 11 positions match TRBD2. Germline loops: CDR1 MDHEN, CDR2 SYDVKM. This CDR3 comprises 16 residues. The J segment lost 4 bases and the V segment lost 4 bases, leaving 6 bases of the junction unmatched. CDR3 sequence (DNA): TGTGCCAGCAGTTCTTCACTAGCGGGAGTGTACAATGAGCAGTTCTTC. Amino acid sequence: CASSSSLAGVYNEQFF.

The rearrangement uses TRBV7-9 and TRBJ2-7; the match to TRBD2 covers 7 bases. Trimming removed 6 bases from V and 0 bases from J; junction bases left unmatched: 8. There are 15 residues in the CDR3. Per the germline V gene, CDR1 is SEHNR and CDR2 is FQNEAQ (reference sequence). CDR3 coding DNA: TGTGCCAGCAGATCTCTATCTAGCGGCTCCTACGAGCAGTACTTC. Encoded protein: CASRSLSSGSYEQYF.

The chain employs TRBV6-1 and TRBJ2-7; D unclear. This CDR3 has 16 residues. V lost 0 bases, J lost 0 bases, and 12 bases lay in between. CDR1 is MNHNS, CDR2 SASEGT, per germline. This CDR3 reads CASSEARHLTSYEQYF. DNA for the CDR3: TGTGCCAGCAGTGAAGCCAGACACCTGACCTCCTACGAGCAGTACTTC.

This chain links TRBV27 with TRBJ2-7; TRBD2 agrees at 10 bases. V shed 4 bases and J 9 bases; nucleotides not matched to a gene: 12. The CDR3 covers 15 residues. In germline, CDR1 is MNHEY, CDR2 SMNVEV (reference sequence). The CDR3 DNA reads TGTGCCAGCAGTTATGAGCGGGGGGGGGCTAAGGTGCAGTACTTC. Translation gives CASSYERGGAKVQYF.

The chain links TRBV16 to TRBJ1-1; 7 bases are shared with TRBD1. Germline values: CDR1 KGHSY, CDR2 FQNENV. The CDR3 loop spans 17 amino acids. V was clipped by 4 bases and J by 3 bases; unmatched bases: 14. CDR3 residues: CASSPPTRGNVDTEAFF. CDR3 nucleotide sequence: TGTGCCAGCAGCCCCCCCACCAGGGGGAACGTGGACACTGAAGCTTTCTTT.

The chain uses TRBV27 and TRBJ2-1, with 11 bases lining up with TRBD2. CDR1 is MNHEY, CDR2 SMNVEV, per germline (reference sequence). Germline trimming cut 2 bases from V and 8 bases from J; bases unmatched to any gene: 5. The CDR3 covers 15 residues. The CDR3 DNA reads TGTGCCAGCAGTTTACCTAGCGGGAGGTTTGATGAGCAGTTCTTC. Its protein product is CASSLPSGRFDEQFF.

CDR3 DNA sequence: TGTGCCAGCAGTTTTTGGATCGAGGGGGAAAATTACGGCTACACCTTC. Translated, it gives CASSFWIEGENYGYTF. V is TRBV28 and J is TRBJ1-2; perhaps TRBD1 as D (6 bases). CDR1 and CDR2 (germline): MDHEN, SYDVKM. This CDR3 has 16 residues. Trimming cost V 3 bases and J 8 bases, with 22 bases left between them.

This chain's CDR3 is CASQLAGGPSAYNEQFF. Written as DNA, the CDR3 is TGTGCCAGCCAACTAGCGGGAGGGCCGAGTGCCTACAATGAGCAGTTCTTC. This chain links TRBV19 with TRBJ2-1; TRBD2 aligns across 13 bases. V shed 9 bases and J 2 bases; nucleotides not matched to a gene: 10. In germline, CDR1 is LNHDA, CDR2 SQIVND (reference sequence). The CDR3 covers 17 residues. Full variable domain (outside the CDR3, taken from reference TRBV19 and TRBJ2-1): DGGITQSPKYLFRKEGQNVTLSCEQNLNHDAMYWYRQDPGQGLRLIYYSQIVNDFQKGDIAEGYSVSREKKESFPLTVTSAQKNPTAFYLCASQLAGGPSAYNEQFFGPGTRLTVL.

This chain joins TRBV28 and TRBJ2-7; D gene unclear. The CDR3 is 16 residues long. Per germline, CDR1 MDHEN and CDR2 SYDVKM. Deletions cut 3 bases from V and 0 bases from J, with 15 bases between. The CDR3 DNA reads TGTGCCAGCAGTTTTCAGCCTCTAACAGACTCCTACGAGCAGTACTTC. This sequence encodes CASSFQPLTDSYEQYF.

The chain recombines TRBV4-3 with TRBJ2-1; 7 nucleotides line up with TRBD2. The CDR3 has 14 amino acids. Germline V gene data show CDR1 as LGHNA and CDR2 as YSLEER. V dropped 1 base and J dropped 6; count of bases not matched to a gene: 3. The CDR3 reads CASSQVWGGNEQFF. The CDR3 DNA sequence: TGCGCCAGCAGCCAAGTTTGGGGGGGCAATGAGCAGTTCTTC.

For the CDR3, the DNA is TGTGCCAGCAGCTTCCCTCAGAAGCTCTCTGGAAACACCATATATTTT. Its protein product is CASSFPQKLSGNTIYF. The V and J genes are TRBV5-6 and TRBJ1-3; unclear D gene. Trimming took 2 bases from V and 0 from J, leaving 12 bases between them. The germline CDR1 and CDR2 sequences are SGHDT and YYEEEE. CDR3 length equals 16 residues.

The chain carries TRBV9 and TRBJ2-1; 9 nucleotides agree with TRBD2. Germline trimming cut 5 bases from V and 4 bases from J; bases unmatched to any gene: 7. The length of the CDR3 is 15 residues. Germline lookup yields CDR1 SGDLS and CDR2 YYNGEE. CDR3 loop: CASSFSGSSYNEQFF. The CDR3 DNA sequence: TGTGCCAGCAGTTTTAGCGGGAGTTCGTACAATGAGCAGTTCTTC.